This TCR beta chain was retrieved from a study of T cell responses to AZD1222 COVID-19 vaccine. Overall study context: Some second doses came at about 4 weeks and others at about 12 weeks; these were pooled.

CDR3 length: 13 residues. The V gene's germline CDR1 is WSHSY and CDR2 SAAADI. J gave up 12 bases and V 9 bases, and 10 bases lay outside the gene matches. This clone was recorded only once. Sequencing used immunoSEQ multiplex PCR; TCRdb keeps in-frame clones, though not all of them. The data show over 100,000 clones, around 90% seen once. This chain connects TRBV10-2 to TRBJ2-3; 12 positions agree with TRBD2. Sequencing was performed on peripheral blood, taken on day 0 of AZD1222 vaccination. The TCR comes from an adult in good health. CDR3: CASAGASGRAQYF. The CDR3 coding sequence is TGCGCCAGTGCGGGAGCTAGCGGGAGGGCCCAGTATTTT.